This T cell receptor (beta chain) was observed in a study of human T cells and chemical hapten exposure. At the level of the study: Weekly administration of diphenylcyclopropenone to the scalp of patients continued throughout the roughly 25-week study. Study-level findings and limits: Compared with pre-sensitization or healthy control sets, expanded TCRs clustered more.

V was shortened by 3 bases and J by 5 bases, with 9 bases between the two germline ends. This CDR3 comprises 13 residues. Germline-derived CDR1 and CDR2 are SGDLS and YYNGEE. Time point described: pre-sensitization, week 0. The treatment was: therapeutic diphenylcyclopropenone sensitization with weekly scalp DPC. Sample donors consisted of patients with alopecia, aged 18 to 70 years, who were suitable for DPC. It was unfractionated whole blood from which total RNA was extracted. Turning to this clonotype: Its antigen remains unidentified.

TCRdb reanalysed the RACE reads using MiXCR and keeps one entry per CDR3 protein. There are approximately 260,000 distinct CDR3 sequences in the sample; 7.5% to 10% occur only once, and 2% to 2.5% lies in the top ten. The material was whole blood, obtained in connection with sensitization to the hapten diphenylcyclopropenone (DPC). This TCR was recovered from a woman aged 40 to 55 with alopecia areata. Some clones in this sample may be carry-over from other donors' samples. The chain combines TRBV9 with TRBJ1-5; D gene uncertain. CDR3 loop: CASSERPDQPQHF. The CDR3 DNA sequence: TGTGCCAGCAGCGAGCGTCCTGATCAGCCCCAGCATTTT.